This T cell receptor (beta chain) was identified in a study of T cells in Graves' hyperthyroidism and ophthalmopathy (dated by TCRdb to the late 2010s). Study-level background: Peripheral blood was sampled at the time of initial diagnosis, prior to any treatment. To identify distinguishing TCR V-J signatures, a discovery cohort of some 99 patients was used, comprising under 45 with Graves' ophthalmopathy and about 59 with stable Graves' hyperthyroidism. Prospective prediction of ophthalmopathy was tested in an independent validation cohort consisting of 18 to 20 hyperthyroidism patients and over 15 patients who later progressed to ophthalmopathy. The roughly 91 discovery patients were randomly split 7:3 into training and test sets. In addition, the study compared T-cell repertoires in thyroid tissue and in blood from a handful of Graves' hyperthyroidism patients. After blood sampling, hyperthyroidism patients were treated with methimazole at a starting dose of 30 mg daily, and ophthalmopathy patients were treated with high-dose intravenous methylprednisolone. The paper describes TCR Vbeta CDR3 sequencing of 140 or so peripheral blood samples, made up of 43 ophthalmopathy patients, roughly 75 hyperthyroidism patients and about 17 progressor patients.

TCR beta CDR3 regions were amplified from RNA transcripts. The first round of RT-PCR for the TCR CDR3 was performed with the HTBI primer set and the Qiagen OneStep RT-PCR kit. Libraries were constructed in a second round of multiplex PCR, after which size selection and purification were carried out. Paired-end sequencing of the libraries was performed with 100 bp reads on an Illumina HiSeq2000. As for the authors' bioinformatics: Raw data were processed with SOAPnuke, discarding reads with adapters, uncalled bases, mean Phred below 15, or no exact constant-primer or identifier match. COPE v1.2.5 was used to merge high-quality paired reads, and clonotypes were defined as unique nucleotide sequences. Clonotypes were aligned to IMGT TRBV, TRBD and TRBJ reference segments using MiTCR v1.1. Only V-J combinations with frequency above 0.0001, covering about 99% of repertoires, were analysed. The TCS score was defined as F50 (clonal expansion) divided by E x V (chaos), with BLOSUM62-based TCRdist calculated between CDR3 peptides within each V-J. Welch's t-statistics and random forest reduced 514 V-J features to 10 to 15, which were used in a naive Bayes classifier (R e1071). Using fastp at Q25 and MiXCR, TCRdb reprocessed the public reads and kept productive beta chains. Each record represents a unique CDR3 protein, reported with the most common genes and DNA among its rows. Clone size and V and J calls follow TCRdb, not the original study. This sample comprises about 420,000 distinct CDR3 sequences, roughly 14% of them detected only once. Clones ranked in the top ten supply 7.7% of the sample.

Comments on this clonotype: What antigen it recognizes has not been identified. Base qualities are missing; no much larger clone stands one base away.

Looking up the germline V gene (reference sequence) yields CDR1 DFQATT and CDR2 SNEGSKA. The junction shows trimming of 3 bases on V and 4 bases on J, plus 10 bases between the germline ends. Spanning cysteine to phenylalanine, the CDR3 consists of 13 amino acids. The CDR3 DNA has 39 bases and is translated from base 1. A patient counted as having stable Graves' hyperthyroidism if no progression to ophthalmopathy occurred over 18 months of follow-up. Hyperthyroidism patients were newly diagnosed, with disease duration under 2 months, and aged 18 to 65 years. Patients with uncontrolled infections, other autoimmune diseases, pregnancy or lactation were excluded. Clinical symptoms, serum thyroxine and TRAb, thyroid ultrasound, and orbital computed tomography formed the basis for the diagnoses. PBMCs were isolated from around 10 ml of fresh peripheral blood by Ficoll-Paque density gradient centrifugation. Total RNA was extracted using Trizol reagent, and RNA quality was assessed on an Agilent 2100 Bioanalyzer.

What the work shows at the level of the full study, not this receptor alone: In cross-validation, a model built on a 13 V-J signature told ophthalmopathy apart from stable hyperthyroidism with under 90% sensitivity and around 84% specificity, and in testing the same model reached 80%/75%. Sample size was not statistically predetermined, and blinding of investigators to group allocation was not performed. During validation, the model predicted progression to ophthalmopathy a median of about 6.5 months ahead of onset, with more than 60% sensitivity and around 72% specificity. Blood samples also contained most of the expanded thyroid clonotypes (frequency above 0.001), which suggests that blood repertoires may reflect thyroid immune responses.

Sequencing input: blood. Rearrangement joined TRBV20-1 to TRBJ1-3; a tentative D match to TRBD1 spans 5 bases. The TCR sequence derives from a woman younger than 30 with Graves' hyperthyroidism. CDR3 protein: CSARLGGGNTIYF. The DNA sequence follows: TGCAGTGCTAGGTTGGGGGGGGGAAACACCATATATTTT.